These T cell receptor beta chains were read from a single sample in a study of vaccination and CD4 T cells after COVID-19. TCRdb re-called the PCR reads through MiXCR, storing one row per CDR3 protein. The table has roughly 16,000 distinct CDR3 sequences, around two fifths seen once; the top ten hold roughly 6.1%. These receptors are not linked to any known antigen. This material consisted of CD4+ T cells from blood, cultured in vitro, taken before SARS-CoV-2 vaccination. All receptors derive from a human donor who had recovered from COVID-19. Both conserved end residues are part of each CDR3. Each record gives: clone size, V gene, D gene, J gene, CDR3 protein, CDR3 DNA. D genes are given only for firm matches. A clone size is listed for some rows: how often the clone was seen (once, few, many), or a class if it is expanded.

>.|TRBV5-4|.|TRBJ1-6
CASSLDSSLNSPLHF
TGTGCCAGCAGCTTGGATAGCAGCCTAAATTCACCCCTCCACTTT
>few|TRBV20-1|.|TRBJ1-2
CSARDGTTVGGYGYTF
TGCAGTGCTAGAGACGGGACCACGGTCGGTGGCTATGGCTACACCTTC
>.|TRBV19|.|TRBJ1-3
CASSIRLGNTIYF
TGTGCCAGTAGTATCCGGCTTGGAAACACCATATATTTT
>few|TRBV7-2|.|TRBJ1-2
CASSLAGERVYGYTF
TGTGCCAGCAGCTTAGCGGGAGAAAGGGTCTATGGCTACACCTTC
>.|TRBV6-5|TRBD1|TRBJ1-1
CASSYSTVRGTEAFF
TGTGCCAGCAGTTACTCGACAGTCAGGGGGACTGAAGCTTTCTTT
>.|TRBV20-1|TRBD1|TRBJ1-2
CSGGDSNYGYTF
TGCAGTGGAGGGGACAGTAACTATGGCTACACCTTC
>.|TRBV5-6|.|TRBJ2-5
CASSLYVEETQYF
TGTGCCAGCAGCTTATACGTTGAGGAGACCCAGTACTTC
>.|TRBV20-1|.|TRBJ2-3
CSARDPGFFGTDTQYF
TGCAGTGCTAGAGACCCGGGGTTCTTCGGCACAGATACGCAGTATTTT
>.|TRBV10-3|.|TRBJ1-6
CAISESARVDNSPLHF
TGTGCCATCAGTGAGTCGGCCCGGGTTGATAATTCACCCCTCCACTTT
>.|TRBV20-1|TRBD1|TRBJ2-7
CSARDGQGTYEQYF
TGCAGTGCTAGAGATGGACAGGGTACCTACGAGCAGTACTTC
>.|TRBV29-1|TRBD2|TRBJ2-3
CSVVVLAGLHTQYF
TGCAGCGTTGTGGTGCTAGCGGGTCTTCATACGCAGTATTTT
>once|TRBV29-1|TRBD1|TRBJ1-2
CSVEPFDRAYGYTF
TGCAGCGTCGAACCCTTCGACAGGGCTTATGGCTACACCTTC
>medium-sized|TRBV19|TRBD1|TRBJ2-7
CASSIQGALNEQYF
TGTGCCAGTAGTATACAGGGGGCTCTTAACGAGCAGTACTTC
>once|TRBV6-1|.|TRBJ1-2
CASTPNYRDGYTF
TGTGCCAGCACCCCGAACTATAGGGATGGCTACACCTTC
>.|TRBV20-1|.|TRBJ1-2
CSATSGEGNYGYTF
TGCAGTGCCACTTCCGGGGAGGGCAACTATGGCTACACCTTC
>.|TRBV4-1|TRBD1|TRBJ1-6
CASSQEPGGKDSPLHF
TGCGCCAGCAGCCAAGAACCAGGGGGCAAGGATTCACCCCTCCACTTT
>few|TRBV11-2|.|TRBJ2-7
CASSLRTAHEQYF
TGTGCCAGCAGCCTTCGTACGGCCCACGAGCAGTACTTC
>few|TRBV7-2|.|TRBJ2-7
CASSFFAGTSYEQYF
TGTGCCAGCAGCTTTTTTGCAGGGACCTCCTACGAGCAGTACTTC
>.|TRBV20-1|.|TRBJ1-5
CSARDGSFINQPQHF
TGCAGTGCTAGAGATGGCAGCTTTATCAATCAGCCCCAGCATTTT
>.|TRBV29-1|.|TRBJ1-2
CSVEVQGGFQGYTF
TGCAGCGTTGAGGTACAGGGAGGGTTTCAGGGCTACACCTTC
>few|TRBV7-9|TRBD1|TRBJ1-2
CASSFTGQGPAGYTF
TGTGCCAGCAGCTTCACGGGACAGGGGCCAGCTGGCTACACCTTC
>few|TRBV18|TRBD1|TRBJ1-5
CASSLNRDSGEGPQHF
TGTGCCAGCTCACTCAACCGGGACAGTGGAGAGGGGCCCCAGCATTTT
>.|TRBV6-1|TRBD1|TRBJ2-1
CASSARSGTGRNNEQFF
TGTGCCAGCAGTGCCCGATCCGGGACAGGGAGAAACAATGAGCAGTTCTTC
>few|TRBV28|TRBD2|TRBJ2-3
CASSLTSGRTTQYF
TGTGCCAGCAGCCTGACTAGCGGGAGAACTACGCAGTATTTT
>once|TRBV11-3|.|TRBJ1-6
CASSLINSPLHF
TGTGCCAGCAGCCTGATTAATTCACCCCTCCACTTT
>.|TRBV7-2|.|TRBJ2-7
CASSPDWFSEQYF
TGTGCCAGCAGCCCAGACTGGTTTTCCGAGCAGTACTTC
>few|TRBV7-8|TRBD1|TRBJ1-2
CASSLFEDRGSYTF
TGTGCCAGCAGCTTGTTCGAGGACAGGGGGAGCTACACCTTC
>.|TRBV2|TRBD1|TRBJ1-2
CASSGQGLVGYTF
TGTGCCAGCAGTGGACAGGGGCTGGTCGGCTACACCTTC